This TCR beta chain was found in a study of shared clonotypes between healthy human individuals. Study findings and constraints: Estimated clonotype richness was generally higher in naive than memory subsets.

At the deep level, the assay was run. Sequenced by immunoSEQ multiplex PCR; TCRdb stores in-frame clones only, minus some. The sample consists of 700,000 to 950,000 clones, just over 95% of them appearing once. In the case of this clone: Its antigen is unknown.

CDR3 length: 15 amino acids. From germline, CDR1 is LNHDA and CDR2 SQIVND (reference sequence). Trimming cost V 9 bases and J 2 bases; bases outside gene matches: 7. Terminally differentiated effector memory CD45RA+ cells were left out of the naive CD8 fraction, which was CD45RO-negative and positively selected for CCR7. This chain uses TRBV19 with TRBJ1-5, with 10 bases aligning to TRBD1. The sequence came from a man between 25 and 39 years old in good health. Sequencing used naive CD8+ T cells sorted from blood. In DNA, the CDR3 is TGTGCCAGCCAGGACAGGGGGAACGGCAATCAGCCCCAGCATTTT. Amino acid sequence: CASQDRGNGNQPQHF.